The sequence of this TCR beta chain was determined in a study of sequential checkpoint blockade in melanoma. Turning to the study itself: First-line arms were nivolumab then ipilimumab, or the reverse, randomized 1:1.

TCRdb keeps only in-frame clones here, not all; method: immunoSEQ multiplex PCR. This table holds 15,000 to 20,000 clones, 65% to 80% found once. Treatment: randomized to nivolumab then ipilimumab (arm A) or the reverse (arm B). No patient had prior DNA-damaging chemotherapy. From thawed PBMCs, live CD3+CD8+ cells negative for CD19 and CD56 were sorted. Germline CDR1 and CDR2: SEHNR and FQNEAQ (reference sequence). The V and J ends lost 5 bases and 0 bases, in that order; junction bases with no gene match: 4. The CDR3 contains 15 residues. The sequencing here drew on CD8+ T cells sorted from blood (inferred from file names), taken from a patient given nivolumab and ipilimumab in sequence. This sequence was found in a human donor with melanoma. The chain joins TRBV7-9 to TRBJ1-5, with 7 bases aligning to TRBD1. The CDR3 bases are TGTGCCAGCAGCCGGGACAGTGATAGCAATCAGCCCCAGCATTTT. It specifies CASSRDSDSNQPQHF.